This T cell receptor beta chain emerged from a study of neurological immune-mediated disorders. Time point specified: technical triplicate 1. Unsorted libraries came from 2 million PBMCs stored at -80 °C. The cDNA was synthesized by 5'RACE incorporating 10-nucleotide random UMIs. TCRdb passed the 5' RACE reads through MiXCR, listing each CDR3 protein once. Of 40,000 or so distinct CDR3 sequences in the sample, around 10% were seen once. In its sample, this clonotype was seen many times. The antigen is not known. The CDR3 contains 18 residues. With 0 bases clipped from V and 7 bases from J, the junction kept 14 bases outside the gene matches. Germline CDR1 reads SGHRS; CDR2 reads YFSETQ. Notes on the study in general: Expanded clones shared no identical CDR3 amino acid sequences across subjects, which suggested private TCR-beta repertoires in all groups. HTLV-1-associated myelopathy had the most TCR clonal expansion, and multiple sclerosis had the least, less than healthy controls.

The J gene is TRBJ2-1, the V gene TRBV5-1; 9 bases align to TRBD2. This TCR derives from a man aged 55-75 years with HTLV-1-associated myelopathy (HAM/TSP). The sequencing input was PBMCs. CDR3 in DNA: TGCGCCAGCAGCTTGGATGGAGGGCGGGAGGGCCGAAAAAATGAGCAGTTCTTC. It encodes CASSLDGGREGRKNEQFF.